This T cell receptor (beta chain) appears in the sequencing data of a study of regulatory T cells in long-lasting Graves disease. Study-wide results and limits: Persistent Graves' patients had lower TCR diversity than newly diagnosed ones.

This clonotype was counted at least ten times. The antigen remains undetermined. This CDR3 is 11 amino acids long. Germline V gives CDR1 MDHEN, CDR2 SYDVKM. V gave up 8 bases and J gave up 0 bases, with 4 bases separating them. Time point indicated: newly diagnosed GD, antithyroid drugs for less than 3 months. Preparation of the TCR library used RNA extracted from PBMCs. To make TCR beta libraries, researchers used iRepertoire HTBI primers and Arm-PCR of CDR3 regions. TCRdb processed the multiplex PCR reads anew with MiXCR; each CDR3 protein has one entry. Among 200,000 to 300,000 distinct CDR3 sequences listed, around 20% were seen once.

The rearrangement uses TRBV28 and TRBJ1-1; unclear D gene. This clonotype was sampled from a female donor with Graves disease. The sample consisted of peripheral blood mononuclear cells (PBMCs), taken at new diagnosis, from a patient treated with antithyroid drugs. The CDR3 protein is CASGLNTEAFF. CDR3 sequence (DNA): TGTGCCAGCGGCCTGAACACTGAAGCTTTCTTT.